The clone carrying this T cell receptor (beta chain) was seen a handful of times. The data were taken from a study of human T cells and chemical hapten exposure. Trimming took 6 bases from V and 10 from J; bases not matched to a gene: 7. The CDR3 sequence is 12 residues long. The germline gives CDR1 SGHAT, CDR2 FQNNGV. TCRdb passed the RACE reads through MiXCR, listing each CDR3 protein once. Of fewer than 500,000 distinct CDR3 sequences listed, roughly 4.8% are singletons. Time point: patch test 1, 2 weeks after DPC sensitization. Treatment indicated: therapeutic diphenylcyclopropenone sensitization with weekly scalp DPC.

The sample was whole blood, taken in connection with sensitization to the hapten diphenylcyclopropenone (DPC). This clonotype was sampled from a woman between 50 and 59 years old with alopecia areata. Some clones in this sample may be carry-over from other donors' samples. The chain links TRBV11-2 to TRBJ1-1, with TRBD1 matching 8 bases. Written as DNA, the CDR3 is TGTGCCAGCAGTTACACAGGGGGAGTAGCTTTCTTT. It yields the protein CASSYTGGVAFF.